This T cell receptor (beta chain) originates from a study of blood T cell repertoires in COVID-19. Study overall: Samples representing acute and convalescent COVID-19 were sourced from the United States, Italy and Spain.

Germline-derived CDR1 and CDR2 are SNHLY and FYNNEI. This CDR3 is built from 15 residues. The trim removed 8 bases at V and 4 bases at J, leaving 11 bases unmatched. Assay used: immunoSEQ multiplex PCR; TCRdb lists only in-frame clones, some missing. The sample gives 120,000 or so clones, roughly 90% of which show up once; less than 8% is in the top ten. The receptor was derived from a man aged 45 to 65 with acute or convalescent COVID-19. What was sequenced was peripheral blood. V usage is TRBV2 and J usage is TRBJ2-1; 7 positions match TRBD2. CDR3 DNA sequence: TGTGCCAGCGGGCCGCGGGAGCCCCCATACAATGAGCAGTTCTTC. As protein: CASGPREPPYNEQFF.